These 30 T cell receptor beta chains share one sample of origin, sequenced in a study of T-cell reconstitution after alpha-beta-depleted transplantation in children. As it was prepared, the TCRbeta library received unique molecular identifiers. A single record per CDR3 protein comes from TCRdb applying MiXCR to the PCR reads. The data show hundreds of thousands of distinct CDR3 sequences, with 11% seen just once and roughly 27% held by the top ten. Here the sequenced sample was PBMCs, taken before TCRalphabeta/CD19-depleted stem cell transplant. The receptors were gathered from a child less than two years old with acute myeloid leukemia, due to receive a stem cell transplant.

The sample holds many counts of this clonotype. The rearrangement joins TRBV5-1 to TRBJ1-3, with 8 bases lining up with TRBD1. The V and J ends lost 7 bases and 0 bases, in that order; junction bases with no gene match: 6. Per germline, CDR1 SGHRS and CDR2 YFSETQ. This CDR3 comprises 15 residues. The CDR3 nucleotides read TGCGCCAGCGCGACAGGGGCGAGCTCTGGAAACACCATATATTTT. Encoded protein: CASATGASSGNTIYF.

There are many counts of this clonotype. The J gene is TRBJ1-3, the V gene TRBV12-3 or TRBV12-4; D unresolved. V dropped 4 bases and J dropped 0 bases, with 13 bases sitting between them. The CDR3 covers 16 residues. CDR3 residues: CASSSHRDFSGNTIYF. CDR3 sequence (DNA): TGTGCCAGCAGTTCCCACCGAGACTTCTCTGGAAACACCATATATTTT.

Ten or more counts support this clonotype. This rearrangement joins TRBV27 to TRBJ2-7, with D perhaps TRBD1 or TRBD2 (5 bases each). V was shortened by 5 bases and J by 4 bases, with 15 bases between the two germline ends. CDR3 length: 14 amino acids. Germline V CDR1 and CDR2: MNHEY, SMNVEV (reference sequence). The CDR3 sequence: CASSPRGGGYEQYF. In DNA, the CDR3 is TGTGCCAGCAGTCCCCGAGGTGGGGGTTACGAGCAGTACTTC.

This clonotype has ten or more counts. The rearrangement uses TRBV12-3 or TRBV12-4 and TRBJ1-5; D is perhaps TRBD1 (5 bases). There are 15 residues in the CDR3. The germline V and J ends were trimmed by 0 bases and 6 bases, with 12 bases remaining between them. CDR3 sequence: CASSLAQGRGQPQHF. The CDR3 DNA follows: TGTGCCAGCAGTTTAGCGCAGGGAAGGGGTCAGCCCCAGCATTTT.

As to this clonotype: Mismatch with germline at one junction end may stem from a read error. V usage is TRBV7-9 and J usage is TRBJ1-1, with D possibly being TRBD1 (5 bases). There are 12 residues in the CDR3. Germline V gives CDR1 SEHNR, CDR2 FQNEAQ (reference sequence). The DNA for the CDR3 is TGTGTCAGCAGCTTTGGGGGCACTGAAGCTTTCTTT. Residues: CVSSFGGTEAFF.

Only one count was recorded for this clonotype. The J gene is TRBJ2-4, the V gene TRBV18; possibly TRBD1 for D (6 bases). CDR3 length: 14 residues. V gave up 4 bases and J gave up 8 bases, with 15 bases separating them. Germline lookup yields CDR1 KGHSH and CDR2 LQKENI. The CDR3 nucleotides are TGTGCCAGCTCACTAACCTCAGGGGAAGACATTCAGTACTTC. Its protein is CASSLTSGEDIQYF. Complete variable domain (other parts from reference TRBV18 and TRBJ2-4): NAGVMQNPRHLVRRRGQEARLRCSPMKGHSHVYWYRQLPEEGLKFMVYLQKENIIDESGMPKERFSAEFPKEGPSILRIQQVVRGDSAAYFCASSLTSGEDIQYFGAGTRLSVL.

Ten or more counts support this clonotype. J is TRBJ2-1 and V is TRBV4-1, with a weak D call TRBD2 (5 bases). The CDR3 totals 16 residues. Germline CDR1 MGHRA, CDR2 YSYEKL. V gave up 1 base and J gave up 2 bases, with 12 bases separating them. DNA for the CDR3: TGCGCCAGCAGCCAAGGAACGAGCGGAACCTACAATGAGCAGTTCTTC. The encoded protein is CASSQGTSGTYNEQFF.

The J gene is TRBJ1-1, the V gene TRBV29-1; D gene uncertain. V was pared by 3 bases and J by 1 base, with 12 bases between. CDR1 and CDR2 (germline): SQVTM, ANQGSEA. There are 14 residues in the CDR3. The CDR3 region is CSVEARVRNTEAFF. CDR3 sequence (DNA): TGCAGCGTTGAGGCGAGGGTCAGGAACACTGAAGCTTTCTTT.

This clonotype was seen at least ten times. This sequence joins TRBV20-1 and TRBJ1-2, with 8 bases identical to TRBD1. V shed 4 bases and J 5 bases; nucleotides not matched to a gene: 9. CDR1 and CDR2 (germline): DFQATT, SNEGSKA (reference sequence). This CDR3 comprises 14 residues. The CDR3, as DNA: TGCAGTGCTACTCGGGACAGGACCACTTATGGCTACACCTTC. This codes for CSATRDRTTYGYTF.

The rearrangement joins TRBV24-1 to TRBJ2-1, with a possible D match to TRBD2 (5 bases). Germline V gene lookup returns CDR1 KGHDR and CDR2 SFDVKD. The CDR3 extends over 14 amino acids. This CDR3 reads CATCDFGNLERQFF. The CDR3 nucleotides are TGTGCGACCTGTGATTTCGGGAACCTGGAAAGGCAGTTCTTC.

This clonotype was observed many times. The J gene is TRBJ2-5, the V gene TRBV20-1; tentative D call: TRBD2 (6 bases). Germline V CDR1 and CDR2: DFQATT, SNEGSKA (reference sequence). The CDR3 consists of 12 residues. V gave up 1 base and J gave up 5 bases, with 8 bases separating them. The CDR3 DNA is TGCAGTGCTAGAGCGGGAGCCGAGACCCAGTACTTC. Its protein is CSARAGAETQYF.

This clonotype was recorded many times. This sequence joins TRBV5-1 and TRBJ1-1; D call uncertain. Trimming pared 0 bases from V and 4 bases from J, leaving 16 bases between. Germline lookup yields CDR1 SGHRS and CDR2 YFSETQ. The CDR3 runs 16 residues. The CDR3 loop is CASSLAEYIPLTEAFF. CDR3 nucleotide sequence: TGCGCCAGCAGCTTGGCCGAATATATTCCTCTCACTGAAGCTTTCTTT.

This clonotype was recorded many times. The CDR3 sequence is CASMGHYFSGANVLTF. CDR3 coding DNA: TGTGCCAGCATGGGACACTACTTCTCTGGGGCCAACGTCCTGACTTTC. The chain employs TRBV6-1 and TRBJ2-6, with D perhaps TRBD1 (6 bases). The CDR3 is 16 residues long. CDR1 is MNHNS, CDR2 SASEGT, per germline. Trimming stripped 7 bases from V and 0 bases from J, with 13 bases between.

This clonotype showed up many times. The V gene is TRBV27, the J gene TRBJ2-7; D might be TRBD2 (5 bases). V gave up 5 bases and J gave up 1 base, with 15 bases separating them. This CDR3 has 15 residues. Germline CDR1 MNHEY, CDR2 SMNVEV (reference sequence). The CDR3 region has the DNA TGTGCCAGCAGTGCCGACGGGGTAGGGTCCTACGAGCAGTACTTC. Translation gives CASSADGVGSYEQYF.

This clonotype was seen many times. The V call is TRBV18, the J call TRBJ2-1; TRBD2 matches 8 bases. The CDR3 runs to 15 residues. Germline V gene sequence: CDR1 KGHSH, CDR2 LQKENI. After removal of 5 bases from V and 5 bases from J, the junction contained 8 bases not matched to a gene. DNA of the CDR3: TGTGCCAGCTCATTTACCGGGACTAGAAACAATGAGCAGTTCTTC. As protein: CASSFTGTRNNEQFF.

This clonotype has at least ten counts. The rearrangement joins TRBV5-1 to TRBJ1-1, with 7 bases lining up with TRBD1. Germline-derived CDR1 and CDR2 are SGHRS and YFSETQ. With V trimmed by 4 bases and J by 4 bases, 10 bases remained unmatched. This CDR3 region has 15 residues. CDR3 in amino acids: CASSPGQVRGTEAFF. Here the CDR3 DNA reads TGCGCCAGCAGCCCTGGACAGGTCCGAGGCACTGAAGCTTTCTTT.

This clonotype appeared many times. This chain connects TRBV7-9 to TRBJ1-6; D gene uncertain. The CDR3 has 16 amino acids. The germline V gene encodes CDR1 SEHNR and CDR2 FQNEAQ (reference sequence). Trimming pared 5 bases from V and 9 bases from J, leaving 20 bases between. In DNA, the CDR3 is TGTGCCAGCAGCCTCACTCCTGCAGCCTTTTTTTCACCCCTCCACTTT. Translating gives CASSLTPAAFFSPLHF.

This clonotype was seen repeatedly, ten times or more. J is TRBJ2-7 and V is TRBV10-2; 8 bases are a match to TRBD2. Germline V gene lookup returns CDR1 WSHSY and CDR2 SAAADI. The V and J ends lost 4 bases and 6 bases, in that order; junction bases with no gene match: 11. This CDR3 comprises 15 residues. CDR3 nucleotide sequence: TGCGCCAGCAGTGGGTCAGGGACTAGAGTCGTCGAGCAGTACTTC. Translated, it gives CASSGSGTRVVEQYF.

This clonotype was seen ten or more times. The J gene is TRBJ2-2, the V gene TRBV12-3 or TRBV12-4, with 13 nucleotides matching TRBD2. V lost 10 bases and J lost 8; bases outside the gene matches: 7. CDR3 size: 14 residues. In DNA, the CDR3 is TGTGCCACCACCGGGACTAGCGGGATTGGGGAGCTGTTTTTT. It codes for CATTGTSGIGELFF.

This clonotype was counted many times. The chain uses TRBV20-1 and TRBJ2-7; D remains unclear. This CDR3 spans 13 amino acids. The V and J ends lost 6 bases and 1 base respectively, with 13 bases between them. Germline V gene data show CDR1 as DFQATT and CDR2 as SNEGSKA (reference sequence). The CDR3, as DNA: TGCAGTGCAGAGACCGATTCTTCCTACGAGCAGTACTTC. This encodes CSAETDSSYEQYF.

This clonotype was counted many times. V is TRBV20-1 and J is TRBJ2-7; TRBD1 matches at 7 bases. Germline values: CDR1 DFQATT, CDR2 SNEGSKA (reference sequence). Unmatched junction bases numbered 13, after V lost 0 bases and J lost 8 bases. The CDR3 totals 15 residues. CDR3 nucleotides: TGCAGTGCTAGAGATCTAGGACAGGCCTTATTTAAGCAGTACTTC. Translated, it gives CSARDLGQALFKQYF.

At least ten counts were recorded for this clonotype. The V call is TRBV5-6, the J call TRBJ1-2; no firm D call. CDR3 length equals 14 residues. Trimming took 0 bases from V and 2 from J, leaving 8 bases between them. CDR1 SGHDT and CDR2 YYEEEE come from the germline V gene. In nucleotides, the CDR3 is TGTGCCAGCAGCTTGGGACCCAGCAACTATGGCTACACCTTC. This translates into CASSLGPSNYGYTF. Supplemented by reference TRBV5-6 and TRBJ1-2, the full variable domain reads DAGVTQSPTHLIKTRGQQVTLRCSPKSGHDTVSWYQQALGQGPQFIFQYYEEEERQRGNFPDRFSGHQFPNYSSELNVNALLLGDSALYLCASSLGPSNYGYTFGSGTRLTVV.

Concerning this clonotype: This sequence may be a read error, since a much larger clone differs from it by one base. The V call is TRBV6-2 or TRBV6-3, the J call TRBJ2-7; 11 bases are a match to TRBD1. The CDR3 has 16 amino acids. Looked up from germline, CDR1 is MNHEY and CDR2 is SVGEGT. The CDR3: CASSPRQGQGVYEPYF. CDR3 sequence (DNA): TGTGCCAGCAGTCCCCGCCAGGGACAGGGGGTGTACGAGCCGTACTTC.

This clonotype was seen repeatedly, ten times or more. V and J are TRBV5-5 and TRBJ1-1; D is perhaps TRBD1 (5 bases). Trimming took off 1 base at V and 0 bases at J, with 10 bases between the two ends. The V gene's germline CDR1 is SGHKS and CDR2 YYEKEE (reference sequence). The CDR3 loop spans 15 amino acids. CDR3 in amino acids: CASSLYRDLNTEAFF. The DNA of the CDR3 is TGTGCCAGCAGCTTGTATAGGGACTTGAACACTGAAGCTTTCTTT. Full variable domain (remainder filled in from reference TRBV5-5 and TRBJ1-1): DAGVTQSPTHLIKTRGQQVTLRCSPISGHKSVSWYQQVLGQGPQFIFQYYEKEERGRGNFPDRFSARQFPNYSSELNVNALLLGDSALYLCASSLYRDLNTEAFFGQGTRLTVV.

This clonotype showed up many times. V is TRBV3-1 and J is TRBJ2-3, with D possibly matching TRBD2 (6 bases). The CDR3 sequence is 16 residues long. Germline V gene data show CDR1 as LGHDT and CDR2 as YNNKEL (reference sequence). Trimming took off 4 bases at V and 5 bases at J, with 19 bases between the two ends. This CDR3 reads CASSRMEGSVGDTQYF. In nucleotides, the CDR3 is TGTGCCAGCAGCCGCATGGAGGGGAGCGTAGGAGATACGCAGTATTTT.

This clonotype was recorded at least ten times. The chain has TRBV5-1 and TRBJ2-2, with D perhaps TRBD1 (6 bases). The CDR3 spans 15 residues. Per the germline V gene, CDR1 is SGHRS and CDR2 is YFSETQ. Trimming cost V 4 bases and J 2 bases, with 12 bases left between them. CDR3 loop: CASSLDRPNTGELFF. The CDR3 nucleotides read TGCGCCAGCAGCCTAGACAGGCCAAACACCGGGGAGCTGTTTTTT.

Remarks on this clonotype: This may be a read error, as it is one base from a much larger clone. The rearrangement joins TRBV28 to TRBJ1-2; D is unclear. CDR3 length equals 11 residues. Looked up from germline, CDR1 is MDHEN and CDR2 is SYDVKM. CDR3 loop: CASSYYYGDTF. CDR3 DNA: TGTGCCAGCAGTTACTACTATGGCGACACCTTC.

Many counts were recorded for this clonotype. The chain carries TRBV12-3 or TRBV12-4 and TRBJ2-1; 7 bases map to TRBD2. V gave up 6 bases and J gave up 7 bases; unmatched junction bases: 15. The CDR3 totals 16 residues. The CDR3 DNA is TGTGCCAGCAGCCTCACCCTGGGGGGGGACCGTAATGAGCAGTTCTTC. Encoded protein: CASSLTLGGDRNEQFF.

This clonotype was detected ten times or more. V gene TRBV24-1 combines with J gene TRBJ2-2, with 7 bases fitting TRBD1. The CDR3 consists of 16 residues. Trimming at V came to 3 bases and at J to 3 bases, leaving 6 bases not matched to a gene. The germline V gene encodes CDR1 KGHDR and CDR2 SFDVKD. The CDR3 protein is CATSDGRGGYTGELFF. The DNA for the CDR3 is TGTGCCACCAGTGATGGGAGAGGGGGCTACACCGGGGAGCTGTTTTTT.

This clonotype has at least ten counts. This sequence joins TRBV7-6 and TRBJ2-1; 9 bases are a match to TRBD2. CDR3 length: 15 residues. V shed 4 bases and J 4 bases; nucleotides not matched to a gene: 5. The V gene's germline CDR1 is SGHVS and CDR2 FNYEAQ. This CDR3 reads CASSSRLAEYNEQFF. The CDR3 nucleotides are TGTGCCAGCAGCTCACGACTAGCGGAGTACAATGAGCAGTTCTTC.